This section outlines one TCR beta chain sequence together with its context. Its antigen is not yet known. No qualities accompany the bases; no much larger clone lies one base away. The record originates from a study of blood T cells in healthy people across ages (dated by TCRdb to between 2014 and 2016). Turning to the overall study: In model experiments, template switching captured roughly one uniquely barcoded TCR beta cDNA molecule for every two T cells. To avoid experimental bias, donors of different ages were randomly spread across the sequencing lanes. Two additional independent replicas of 1 million unique cDNA reads from the same blood draw were analyzed for two donors (one aged 18 to 29 and one aged 80 or older). The donors were split into four age groups: young (average 16 years), middle-aged (39), aged (roughly 60) and long-lived (82). Using deep sequencing normalized with unique cDNA molecular identifiers, the study measured how TCR beta repertoire diversity changes with age. Summary of the overall study and its limitations: Observed TCR beta diversity correlated strongly with the percentage of naive T cells measured by flow cytometry. Compared with the aged group, the long-lived group had more naive CD4+ T cells, fewer expanded clones and increased TCR diversity, suggesting age selection. As age increased, observed TCR beta diversity per million T cells dropped in a roughly linear way, and a significant reduction was already evident by age 40. Estimates of total diversity based on one million sequenced T cells were regarded as lower bounds and as underestimates. Donor CMV infection status was unknown, potentially confounding age-related changes in expanded clonotypes. Because profiling used bulk unsorted PBMCs, naive and antigen-experienced compartments could not be compared conclusively.

V and J are truncated by 2 bases and 6 bases respectively, leaving an intervening sequence of 16 bases. The CDR3 spans 15 residues, from the cysteine through the phenylalanine. The read is trimmed to its CDR3 DNA, 45 bases read in frame from base 1. The germline V gene gives CDR1 as MNHEY and CDR2 as SVGEGT. Library preparation was by 5' RACE. The sequencer was an Illumina HiSeq 2500. A second PCR of 7 to 11 cycles was run with a J-beta primer mix and a sample-barcoded 5' primer. Each TCR beta cDNA molecule received a unique molecular identifier from a template-switch 5' adaptor carrying 12 random nucleotides. At least 2.5 million CDR3-containing paired-end reads were obtained from each sample. All of the RNA was converted into first-strand cDNA using the Mint cDNA synthesis kit, with a TRBC-specific oligonucleotide serving as the primer. Following uracil-DNA glycosylase treatment, all cDNA underwent a first 18-cycle PCR with the universal primers M1SS and BC2_uni_R. Concerning the study's data processing: For normalization, 1 million high-quality reads were randomly selected from each sample, with every read carrying a distinct molecular identifier. Reads with shared molecular identifiers were discarded instead of being binned into consensus sequences. CDR3 identification, clonotype clustering and error correction used MiTCR with a Q25 quality threshold and the strictest error-elimination algorithm. A nonparametric unseen species model with Euler transformation was used to estimate a lower bound on total TCR beta diversity. TCRdb took the public reads, trimmed them with fastp at Q25, ran MiXCR for clone calling and kept in-frame beta chains. Rows are combined by CDR3 protein, so each entry shows the most common genes and DNA. In this record, the V and J calls reflect TCRdb's handling and not the investigators' own analysis. Within this sample are about 1.5 million distinct CDR3 sequences, with less than 45% of them counted one time only. Over 3.5% of the sample lies in the top ten.

Donors were approximately 42 systemically healthy Caucasian individuals from Russia aged about 6 to 100 years. About 10 milliliters of peripheral blood were collected from each donor into EDTA-treated Vacutainer tubes. PBMCs were isolated by Ficoll-Paque density-gradient centrifugation, with at least 6 million obtained per sample. Total RNA, at least 5.5 micrograms per sample, was extracted from PBMCs with Trizol reagent. For every donor, flow cytometry on a PBMC aliquot measured the percentage of naive CD45RAhigh/CD27high T cells. This TCR was sampled from a woman aged 18-29 years in good health. The sample was blood. The chain links TRBV6-2 or TRBV6-3 with TRBJ1-2; TRBD1 might be the D gene, on 5 matching bases. The CDR3 protein sequence reads: CASSYPRGVLNGYTF. The DNA reads as follows: TGTGCCAGCAGTTACCCTCGAGGGGTTTTGAATGGCTACACCTTC.